This entry lists 2 T cell receptor beta chains sequenced from one sample in a study of T cells in Graves' hyperthyroidism and ophthalmopathy. Amplification targeted TCR beta CDR3 regions from RNA transcripts. HTBI primers were employed in a first-round RT-PCR of the TCR CDR3. In TCRdb, the multiplex PCR reads were re-called with MiXCR into one record per CDR3 protein. Of about 570,000 distinct CDR3 sequences listed, around 45% are singletons. The source material was peripheral blood or thyroid tissue (not recorded which). The receptors shown here come from an adult woman with Graves' disease, either hyperthyroidism or ophthalmopathy (not recorded which).

There are many counts of this clonotype. The chain has TRBV5-1 and TRBJ1-6; TRBD1 might be the D (5 bases). This CDR3 spans 12 amino acids. Germline V gives CDR1 SGHRS, CDR2 YFSETQ. V was pared by 4 bases and J by 9 bases, with 8 bases between. The CDR3 bases are TGCGCCAGCAGCGAGGACATTTCACCCCTCCACTTT. The encoded protein is CASSEDISPLHF. The variable domain in full, with the rest retrieved from reference TRBV5-1 and TRBJ1-6, is KAGVTQTPRYLIKTRGQQVTLSCSPISGHRSVSWYQQTPGQGLQFLFEYFSETQRNKGNFPGRFSGRQFSNSRSEMNVSTLELGDSALYLCASSEDISPLHFGNGTRLTVT.

Many counts were recorded for this clonotype. The chain employs TRBV25-1 and TRBJ2-2; D unresolved. CDR1 and CDR2 (germline): MGHDK, SYGVNS. Trimming cost V 3 bases and J 1 base, with 3 bases left between them. There are 13 residues in the CDR3. CDR3: CASSDQNTGELFF. CDR3 nucleotide sequence: TGTGCCAGCAGTGATCAGAACACCGGGGAGCTGTTTTTT.